The 17 T cell receptor beta chains reported below all come from one sample, sequenced in a study of blood T cell repertoires in COVID-19. Clones were read by immunoSEQ multiplex PCR, and TCRdb kept only the in-frame ones, dropping some. The sample includes some 180,000 clones, 85% seen only once; the top ten take roughly 8.8%. The source material was peripheral blood. The receptor set was obtained from an elderly woman with COVID-19, enrolled during active disease.

The CDR3 loop reads CASSSSGRVTEAFF. The CDR3 bases are TGTGCCAGTAGTAGCAGCGGCCGGGTCACTGAAGCTTTCTTT. The chain uses TRBV19 and TRBJ1-1; D call uncertain. CDR1 is LNHDA and CDR2 is SQIVND in the germline V gene (reference sequence). This CDR3 region has 14 residues. V was cut by 4 bases and J by 4 bases, with 13 bases left in between.

This sequence joins TRBV18 and TRBJ2-1; TRBD2 aligns across 7 bases. Germline V gene lookup returns CDR1 KGHSH and CDR2 LQKENI. V lost 0 bases and J lost 5; bases outside the gene matches: 7. This CDR3 contains 16 residues. CDR3 sequence: CASSPPGREFNNEQFF. The CDR3 DNA reads TGTGCCAGCTCACCACCAGGGCGGGAGTTCAACAATGAGCAGTTCTTC.

This clone was detected a few times. The genes are TRBV7-2 and TRBJ2-3; the match to TRBD2 covers 10 bases. The CDR3 is made up of 16 amino acids. CDR1 SGHTA and CDR2 FQGNSA come from the germline V gene. The trim removed 5 bases at V and 4 bases at J, leaving 9 bases unmatched. The CDR3 DNA sequence: TGTGCCAGCAGCCCAAGGGCACTAGCGGGACCAGATACGCAGTATTTT. Translating gives CASSPRALAGPDTQYF.

The V call is TRBV2, the J call TRBJ2-7, with 7 bases identical to TRBD1. Germline CDR1 is SNHLY and CDR2 is FYNNEI. The CDR3 is 14 residues long. The V and J ends lost 0 bases and 7 bases, in that order; junction bases with no gene match: 6. The CDR3 spells CASSEAYAGGEQYF. CDR3 bases: TGTGCCAGCAGTGAAGCGTACGCAGGGGGAGAGCAGTACTTC.

The chain combines TRBV29-1 with TRBJ1-1; D is unresolved. The CDR3 runs to 13 residues. Trimming left V 6 bases short and J 2 bases short, with 13 bases between. Germline values: CDR1 SQVTM, CDR2 ANQGSEA. CDR3 region: CSVGQIANTEAFF. In DNA, the CDR3 is TGCAGCGTGGGTCAGATAGCTAACACTGAAGCTTTCTTT.

The V gene is TRBV2, the J gene TRBJ2-7; a possible D gene is TRBD2 (6 bases). This CDR3 has 14 residues. V was pared by 5 bases and J by 3 bases, with 14 bases between. The germline gives CDR1 SNHLY, CDR2 FYNNEI. As DNA, the CDR3 is TGTGCCAGCAGTCAGTCCGGACTAAGCTACGAGCAGTACTTC. Translating gives CASSQSGLSYEQYF.

The chain has TRBV4-1 and TRBJ1-2; perhaps TRBD1 as D (6 bases). V lost 0 bases to trimming and J lost 6 bases, with 20 bases between them. The CDR3 length is 17 residues. Germline lookup yields CDR1 MGHRA and CDR2 YSYEKL. The CDR3 region has the DNA TGCGCCAGCAGCCAAGATAGAGTTTTCAGGGGATCCGATGGCTACACCTTC. Its translation is CASSQDRVFRGSDGYTF.

The DNA of the CDR3 is TGTGCCAGTACCCGGACAGGGAACACTGAAGCTTTCTTT. Its translation: CASTRTGNTEAFF. This chain connects TRBV19 to TRBJ1-1; TRBD1 aligns across 7 bases. Germline CDR1 is LNHDA and CDR2 is SQIVND (reference sequence). J was trimmed by 1 base and V by 7 bases; bases with no gene match: 3. The CDR3 length is 13 residues.

This chain connects TRBV19 to TRBJ2-5; maybe TRBD2 (7 bases). In germline, CDR1 is LNHDA, CDR2 SQIVND (reference sequence). The length of the CDR3 is 15 residues. V was pared by 5 bases and J by 5 bases, with 18 bases between. For the CDR3, the DNA is TGTGCCAGTAGTGCCAATCCGGGGGGCAGGGAGACCCAGTACTTC. Translated, it gives CASSANPGGRETQYF.

The gene calls are TRBV6-6 and TRBJ2-4; 12 bases are a match to TRBD2. Germline assignment: CDR1 MNHNY and CDR2 SVGAGI (reference sequence). With V trimmed by 0 bases and J by 7 bases, 4 bases remained unmatched. This CDR3 spans 16 amino acids. The CDR3 region is CASSYSASGGVNIQYF. CDR3 nucleotides: TGTGCCAGCAGTTACTCCGCTAGCGGGGGGGTCAACATTCAGTACTTC.

V usage is TRBV5-6 and J usage is TRBJ2-7, with D possibly matching TRBD2 (6 bases). The length of the CDR3 is 13 residues. Germline loops: CDR1 SGHDT, CDR2 YYEEEE. V gave up 5 bases and J gave up 4 bases, with 13 bases separating them. This CDR3 is CASSSAGLYEQYF. Written as DNA, the CDR3 is TGTGCCAGCAGTAGCGCGGGACTTTACGAGCAGTACTTC.

The rearrangement joins TRBV2 to TRBJ2-2; D gene unclear. Trimming stripped 4 bases from V and 4 bases from J, with 13 bases between. This CDR3 region has 15 residues. The germline V gene encodes CDR1 SNHLY and CDR2 FYNNEI. CDR3 coding DNA: TGTGCCAGCAGTGGGGCTTCCGCCTCCACCGGGGAGCTGTTTTTT. Residues: CASSGASASTGELFF.

The chain employs TRBV6-1 and TRBJ1-1; 7 nucleotides agree with TRBD1. Germline CDR1 reads MNHNS; CDR2 reads SASEGT. CDR3 length equals 14 residues. With V trimmed by 4 bases and J by 5 bases, 7 bases remained unmatched. The DNA of the CDR3 is TGTGCCAGCAGTGCAGCAGCCAGGGGGACTGAAGCTTTCTTT. Its translation: CASSAAARGTEAFF.

The V gene is TRBV19, the J gene TRBJ2-7, with 8 bases aligning to TRBD2. The CDR3 is made up of 13 amino acids. V lost 3 bases and J lost 5; bases outside the gene matches: 3. Germline V gene data show CDR1 as LNHDA and CDR2 as SQIVND (reference sequence). Here the CDR3 reads CASSIGGGNEQYF. The CDR3 bases are TGTGCCAGTAGTATTGGCGGGGGGAACGAGCAGTACTTC. Full variable domain (remainder filled in from reference TRBV19 and TRBJ2-7): DGGITQSPKYLFRKEGQNVTLSCEQNLNHDAMYWYRQDPGQGLRLIYYSQIVNDFQKGDIAEGYSVSREKKESFPLTVTSAQKNPTAFYLCASSIGGGNEQYFGPGTRLTVT.

The V call is TRBV28, the J call TRBJ2-3; perhaps TRBD2 as D (6 bases). V shed 6 bases and J shed 6 bases, with 25 bases lying between them. CDR3 length equals 17 residues. Germline CDR1 MDHEN, CDR2 SYDVKM. The CDR3 coding sequence is TGTGCCAGCAGCCCCTACCCGGGGGTCGAAATTCGCGATACGCAGTATTTT. Residues: CASSPYPGVEIRDTQYF. Full variable domain (outside the CDR3, taken from reference TRBV28 and TRBJ2-3): DVKVTQSSRYLVKRTGEKVFLECVQDMDHENMFWYRQDPGLGLRLIYFSYDVKMKEKGDIPEGYSVSREKKERFSLILESASTNQTSMYLCASSPYPGVEIRDTQYFGPGTRLTVL.

The V call is TRBV28, the J call TRBJ1-1; D ambiguous. With 7 bases removed from V and 3 bases from J, the gap between germline ends came to 12 bases. Germline CDR1 reads MDHEN; CDR2 reads SYDVKM. This CDR3 region has 13 residues. CDR3 loop: CASTPPGYTEAFF. CDR3 bases: TGTGCCAGCACCCCACCGGGATACACTGAAGCTTTCTTT.

The rearrangement uses TRBV19 and TRBJ1-1; TRBD1 agrees at 11 bases. CDR3 length: 18 amino acids. Germline CDR1 and CDR2: LNHDA and SQIVND (reference sequence). Trimming cost V 4 bases and J 1 base; bases outside gene matches: 11. The CDR3, as DNA: TGTGCCAGTAGTACGCTCCAAGGACAGGGGGCCGGGAACACTGAAGCTTTCTTT. Translation gives CASSTLQGQGAGNTEAFF.